The TCR beta chain described here comes from a study of vaccination and CD4 T cells after COVID-19. Concerning this clonotype: Its cognate antigen is unknown.

The Oncomine TCR Beta short-read assay generated sequence data from the DNA of cultured CD4+ T cells. TCRdb fed the PCR reads into MiXCR, producing one record per CDR3 protein. The repertoire holds about 20,000 distinct CDR3 sequences, with approximately 61% as singletons. The CDR3 runs to 14 residues. V was shortened by 6 bases and J by 3 bases, with 14 bases between the two germline ends. Germline V gene data show CDR1 as SNHLY and CDR2 as FYNNEI. Indicated treatment: approximately nine-day PBMC culture with coronavirus spike peptide pools or control peptides (ViraFEST assay). The TCR sequence derives from a human donor who had recovered from COVID-19. The sample comprised CD4+ T cells from blood, cultured in vitro. The chain carries TRBV2 and TRBJ1-1; weak D call: TRBD1 (6 bases). CDR3 in DNA: TGTGCCAGCAGAGCGGGGGGGCATTACACTGAAGCTTTCTTT. This encodes CASRAGGHYTEAFF.